Listed below are T cell receptor beta chains from one sample, sequenced in a study of shared clonotypes between healthy human individuals. Repertoires were generated with immunoSEQ multiplex PCR, while TCRdb's copy carries only in-frame clones and drops some. The sample yields roughly 1,500,000 clones, approximately 98.5% seen once. Sequenced: naive CD4+ T cells sorted from blood. Receptors originate from a man aged 25 to 40 in good health. CDR3s leave out the opening cysteine and the closing phenylalanine or tryptophan.

J: TRBJ2-7
V: TRBV27
length: 12
CDR3: ASSYHRVPYEQY

J: TRBJ1-2
V: TRBV18
length: 14
CDR3: ASSPDPPAANYGYT

J: TRBJ2-3
V: TRBV18
length: 12
CDR3: ASSPRSGADTQY

J: TRBJ2-1
V: TRBV5-1
length: 14
CDR3: ASRPISGSSYNEQF

J: TRBJ1-4
V: TRBV2
length: 12
CDR3: ASSSQGDYEKLF

J: TRBJ2-7
V: TRBV11-2
length: 14
CDR3: ASSLGPSGRLYEQY

J: TRBJ2-1
V: TRBV7-3
length: 15
CDR3: ASSLILGTGAYNEQF

J: TRBJ1-1
V: TRBV5-1
length: 9
CDR3: ASSFNTEAF

J: TRBJ2-1
V: TRBV7-3
length: 12
CDR3: ASSTTGSYNEQF

J: TRBJ1-5
V: TRBV6-1
length: 11
CDR3: ASSLFLVQPQH

J: TRBJ2-3
V: TRBV2
length: 16
CDR3: ASSGLRGTSSITDTQY

J: TRBJ2-7
V: TRBV15
length: 14
CDR3: ATSRVGAGGPYEQY

J: TRBJ2-1
V: TRBV10-3
length: 11
CDR3: AIKRQEGNEQF

J: TRBJ2-1
V: TRBV5-4
length: 10
CDR3: ASSGTGNEQF

J: TRBJ2-7
V: TRBV7-9
length: 15
CDR3: ASSPGGLAGVLYEQY

J: TRBJ2-1
V: TRBV7-6
length: 12
CDR3: ASSLAHRIHEQF

J: TRBJ1-2
V: TRBV28
length: 13
CDR3: ASSSIFGANYGYT